This T cell receptor beta chain emerged from a study of shared clonotypes between healthy human individuals. Regarding the study as a whole: Researchers sampled only blood; tissue repertoires likely differ.

Replicate sorted-subset PCRs were loaded with 150 to 200 ng DNA, 31,000 or so T cell genomes. Clones were read by immunoSEQ multiplex PCR, and TCRdb kept only the in-frame ones, dropping some. The sample contains more than 550,000 clones, 90% of which appear only once. The V gene lost 6 bases and the J gene lost 0 bases, with 12 bases spanning the gap. This CDR3 contains 14 residues. Germline V CDR1 and CDR2: MNHEY, SMNVEV (reference sequence). CD8 memory was a combination that joined CD45RO+ cells with CCR7-negative CD45RA+ TemRA cells. About this clone itself: What it recognizes is unknown.

The sample comprised memory CD8+ T cells from PBMCs. The subset is: CD45RO+ cells pooled with CCR7-negative TemRA cells. The rearrangement joins TRBV27 to TRBJ2-7, with D perhaps matching TRBD1 (5 bases). The receptor comes from a young man in good health. Some clones in this sample may be carry-over from other donors' samples. As DNA, the CDR3 is TGTGCCAGCAGCCCTTACAGGACCTCCTACGAGCAGTACTTC. Translated: CASSPYRTSYEQYF.